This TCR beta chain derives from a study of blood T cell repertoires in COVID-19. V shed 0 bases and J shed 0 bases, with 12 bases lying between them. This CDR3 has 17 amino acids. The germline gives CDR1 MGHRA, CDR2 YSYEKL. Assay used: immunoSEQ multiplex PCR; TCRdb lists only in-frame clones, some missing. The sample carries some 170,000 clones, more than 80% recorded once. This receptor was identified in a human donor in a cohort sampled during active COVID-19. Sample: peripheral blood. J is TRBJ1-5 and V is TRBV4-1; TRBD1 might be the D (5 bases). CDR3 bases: TGCGCCAGCAGCCAAGATCCAGGGTTATATAGCAATCAGCCCCAGCATTTT. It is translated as CASSQDPGLYSNQPQHF.